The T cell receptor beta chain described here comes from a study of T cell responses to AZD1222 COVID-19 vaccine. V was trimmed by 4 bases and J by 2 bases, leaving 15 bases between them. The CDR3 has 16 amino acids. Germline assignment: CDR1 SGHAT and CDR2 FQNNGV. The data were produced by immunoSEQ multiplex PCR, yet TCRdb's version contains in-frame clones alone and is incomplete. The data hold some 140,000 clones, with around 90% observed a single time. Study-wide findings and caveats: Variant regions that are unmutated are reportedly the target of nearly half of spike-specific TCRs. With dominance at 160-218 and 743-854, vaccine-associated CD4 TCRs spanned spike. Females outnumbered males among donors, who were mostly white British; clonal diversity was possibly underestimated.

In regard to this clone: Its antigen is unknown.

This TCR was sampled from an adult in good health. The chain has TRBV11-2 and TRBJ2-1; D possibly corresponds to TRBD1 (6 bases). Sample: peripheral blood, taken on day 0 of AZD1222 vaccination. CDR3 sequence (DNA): TGTGCCAGCAGCTCAGTACAGGGAATGGCCTACAATGAGCAGTTCTTC. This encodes CASSSVQGMAYNEQFF.